A selection of T cell receptor beta chains follows, all from one sample in a study of cytomegalovirus exposure and HLA in healthy donors. TCRdb's table, derived via immunoSEQ multiplex PCR, lists solely in-frame clones and lacks some. Seen here are approximately 210,000 clones, over 70% observed once, and the top ten hold 1.3%. The sample consisted of PBMCs. These TCRs come from a man aged 25 to 45 in good health and CMV-seronegative. The CDR3 runs from the conserved cysteine through the conserved F or W. A D gene is named only where the DNA matches it firmly. The listing skips clone size in some rows; elsewhere it reads once, few, many or a size class.

D	size	V	J	CDR3	DNA
TRBD2	NA	TRBV9	TRBJ2-2	CASTRLAGGDGELFF	TGTGCCAGCACCCGTCTGGCGGGAGGGGACGGGGAGCTGTTTTTT
NA	once	TRBV14	TRBJ2-5	CASSQLSVQETQYF	TGTGCCAGCAGCCAACTCTCAGTCCAAGAGACCCAGTACTTC
TRBD1	NA	TRBV28	TRBJ2-7	CASSTYDRVYEQYF	TGTGCCAGCAGTACATATGACAGGGTCTACGAGCAGTACTTC
NA	NA	TRBV7-9	TRBJ2-3	CASPPPGDDTDTQYF	TGTGCCAGCCCCCCCCCGGGGGATGACACAGATACGCAGTATTTT
NA	NA	TRBV6-4	TRBJ1-1	CASSDSGGAFF	TGTGCCAGCAGTGATAGCGGAGGAGCTTTCTTT
NA	NA	TRBV5-6	TRBJ1-2	CASSFRARSNYGYTF	TGTGCCAGCAGCTTTCGAGCACGAAGTAACTATGGCTACACCTTC
NA	NA	TRBV5-1	TRBJ2-4	CASSFRALGDSQYF	TGCGCCAGCAGTTTCCGGGCCTTAGGAGACAGTCAGTACTTC
NA	NA	TRBV29-1	TRBJ1-1	CSAAAEGNTEAFF	TGCAGCGCCGCCGCGGAGGGAAACACTGAAGCTTTCTTT
TRBD1	NA	TRBV6-1	TRBJ2-1	CASSVDRGPNNEQFF	TGTGCCAGCAGCGTGGACAGGGGGCCCAACAATGAGCAGTTCTTC
NA	NA	TRBV7-9	TRBJ1-1	CASSLVAVNTEAFF	TGTGCCAGCAGCTTAGTAGCAGTGAACACTGAAGCTTTCTTT
TRBD2	NA	TRBV7-9	TRBJ2-1	CASSYFGLAGDNEQFF	TGTGCCAGCAGCTACTTCGGCCTAGCGGGAGACAATGAGCAGTTCTTC
NA	NA	TRBV2	TRBJ1-1	CASSDAGGGAGEAFF	TGTGCCAGCAGTGATGCAGGTGGAGGGGCCGGTGAAGCTTTCTTT
TRBD1	NA	TRBV7-7	TRBJ2-5	CASSLAHDGQGQETQYF	TGTGCTAGCAGCTTAGCGCATGATGGACAGGGACAAGAGACCCAGTACTTC
TRBD1	NA	TRBV5-4	TRBJ2-1	CASSLGQGPNEQFF	TGTGCCAGCAGCTTGGGACAGGGGCCCAATGAGCAGTTCTTC
TRBD1	NA	TRBV10-1	TRBJ1-1	CASSPTSGTEGRMYTEAFF	TGCGCCAGCAGTCCAACCTCCGGGACAGAAGGTCGTATGTACACTGAAGCTTTCTTT
NA	few	TRBV5-5	TRBJ2-7	CASSLARGVSYEQYF	TGTGCCAGCAGCTTGGCCAGGGGAGTGTCCTACGAGCAGTACTTC
NA	NA	TRBV4-1	TRBJ1-5	CASSQDGRSGAGQPQHF	TGCGCCAGCAGCCAAGATGGAAGGTCAGGGGCGGGTCAGCCCCAGCATTTT
TRBD1	NA	TRBV4-1	TRBJ1-3	CASSPQGGLADTIYF	TGCGCCAGCAGCCCCCAGGGGGGTCTGGCGGACACCATATATTTT
NA	NA	TRBV4-1	TRBJ2-7	CASSQDPTRLSYEQYF	TGCGCCAGCAGCCAAGATCCCACGCGGCTTTCCTACGAGCAGTACTTC
NA	NA	TRBV7-9	TRBJ2-7	CASTNNYEQYF	TGTGCCAGCACTAATAACTACGAGCAGTACTTC
TRBD2	NA	TRBV27	TRBJ2-5	CASRIAGGPGETQYF	TGTGCCAGCAGAATAGCGGGGGGGCCCGGAGAGACCCAGTACTTC
NA	once	TRBV19	TRBJ2-7	CASTMRYGSYEQYF	TGTGCCAGTACCATGAGGTACGGATCCTACGAGCAGTACTTC
TRBD2	NA	TRBV2	TRBJ2-2	CASSGILAGALGGELFF	TGTGCCAGCAGTGGGATACTAGCGGGGGCCCTCGGCGGGGAGCTGTTTTTT
TRBD1	NA	TRBV18	TRBJ1-1	CASSGTGGKTEAFF	TGTGCCAGCTCAGGGACAGGGGGGAAGACTGAAGCTTTCTTT
TRBD1	NA	TRBV5-1	TRBJ1-2	CASSLDGTGPSPSGYTF	TGCGCCAGCAGCTTGGATGGGACAGGCCCCTCTCCTTCTGGCTACACCTTC
TRBD1	NA	TRBV7-9	TRBJ1-6	CASTSDRVNSPLHF	TGTGCCAGCACCTCGGACAGGGTTAATTCACCCCTCCACTTT
TRBD1	few	TRBV5-1	TRBJ2-7	CASTPQTGALDDEQYF	TGCGCCAGCACGCCCCAGACAGGGGCTCTAGACGACGAGCAGTACTTC
NA	NA	TRBV4-3	TRBJ1-2	CASSQGQGTYGYTF	TGCGCCAGCAGCCAAGGGCAGGGAACCTATGGCTACACCTTC
NA	NA	TRBV2	TRBJ2-3	CASSGDSYTDTQYF	TGTGCCAGCAGTGGTGACTCCTACACAGATACGCAGTATTTT
TRBD1	NA	TRBV5-8	TRBJ2-7	CASRRKGQAYEQYF	TGTGCCAGCAGACGAAAGGGACAGGCTTACGAGCAGTACTTC
NA	NA	TRBV28	TRBJ2-1	CASSLGGSSVGEQFF	TGTGCCAGCAGTTTAGGAGGTTCCTCGGTGGGTGAGCAGTTCTTC
NA	NA	TRBV10-3	TRBJ2-5	CAISLQGREQYF	TGTGCCATCAGTTTACAGGGAAGAGAGCAGTACTTC
NA	NA	TRBV5-6	TRBJ1-4	CASSLGASVGKLFF	TGTGCCAGCAGCTTGGGGGCGTCGGTGGGAAAACTGTTTTTT
TRBD1	once	TRBV2	TRBJ1-6	CASSGTGVTQRSPLHF	TGTGCCAGCAGCGGGACAGGTGTCACCCAAAGATCACCCCTCCACTTT
NA	once	TRBV6-5	TRBJ1-3	CASSWGGNSGNTIYF	TGTGCCAGCAGTTGGGGCGGAAACTCTGGAAACACCATATATTTT
TRBD1	NA	TRBV6-1	TRBJ1-4	CASRDSINEKLFF	TGTGCCAGCCGGGACAGCATAAATGAAAAACTGTTTTTT
TRBD2	NA	TRBV7-9	TRBJ2-1	CASSRTSGRPRSYNEQFF	TGTGCCAGCAGCCGGACTAGCGGGAGGCCCCGCTCCTACAATGAGCAGTTCTTC
TRBD1	NA	TRBV6-6	TRBJ2-5	CASRYRDRGETQYF	TGTGCCAGCAGATACCGGGACAGGGGAGAGACCCAGTACTTC
TRBD2	once	TRBV5-1	TRBJ2-1	CASSLPGLAGPNEQFF	TGCGCCAGCAGCTTGCCCGGACTAGCGGGACCCAATGAGCAGTTCTTC
NA	NA	TRBV6-5	TRBJ2-7	CASRKTGLFISQYF	TGTGCCAGCAGAAAAACGGGACTCTTTATTTCGCAGTACTTC
TRBD1	once	TRBV7-9	TRBJ2-3	CASSPGGPSTDTQYF	TGTGCCAGCAGCCCAGGGGGCCCCAGCACAGATACGCAGTATTTT
TRBD2	few	TRBV6-1	TRBJ2-1	CASSALLAGGPGYEQFF	TGTGCCAGCAGTGCCTTATTAGCGGGAGGGCCAGGGTACGAGCAGTTCTTC